The 29 T cell receptor beta chains reported below all come from one sample, sequenced in a study. TCRdb processed the RT-PCR reads anew with MiXCR; each CDR3 protein has one entry. This sample has about 680,000 distinct CDR3 sequences, with 13% to 15% found just once. Material for sequencing was memory CD4+ T cells from blood. Source of these receptors: a female donor in good health, serving as a healthy control.

This clonotype was seen ten or more times. The V gene is TRBV20-1, the J gene TRBJ2-1; D call uncertain. In germline, CDR1 is DFQATT, CDR2 SNEGSKA (reference sequence). The CDR3 runs to 16 residues. V was clipped by 3 bases and J by 9 bases, with 24 bases between them. CDR3 sequence (DNA): TGCAGTGCTAGTAGGCCCAGACTGGACGACTTGGGTGAGCAGTTCTTC. Protein sequence: CSASRPRLDDLGEQFF.

This clonotype came up many times. The chain recombines TRBV6-1 with TRBJ1-2, with unresolved D. The CDR3 covers 15 residues. Germline loops: CDR1 MNHNS, CDR2 SASEGT. Trimming pared 1 base from V and 4 bases from J, leaving 13 bases between. The CDR3 sequence is CASSEDGWQSYGYTF. The CDR3 DNA reads TGTGCCAGCAGTGAAGATGGGTGGCAGAGCTATGGCTACACCTTC.

This sequence joins TRBV15 and TRBJ2-3; D uncertain. The CDR3 extends over 15 amino acids. V shed 0 bases and J shed 1 base, with 8 bases lying between them. Germline lookup yields CDR1 LNHNV and CDR2 YYDKDF (reference sequence). The CDR3 is CATSRELPGTDTQYF. CDR3 coding DNA: TGTGCCACCAGCAGAGAACTCCCCGGCACAGATACGCAGTATTTT.

This rearrangement joins TRBV12-3 or TRBV12-4 to TRBJ2-1, with D unclear. V shed 3 bases and J shed 11 bases, with 8 bases lying between them. The CDR3 contains 11 residues. CDR3 nucleotides: TGTGCCAGCAGTTTCGACGGCAAGCAGTTCTTC. Its translation: CASSFDGKQFF.

This clonotype was seen more than once but under ten times. The rearrangement uses TRBV9 and TRBJ1-1; D is perhaps TRBD1 (6 bases). Germline assignment: CDR1 SGDLS and CDR2 YYNGEE. Trimming removed 1 base at V and 2 bases at J, with 15 bases between. The CDR3 loop spans 16 amino acids. This CDR3 reads CASSVLLDRGNTEAFF. In DNA form, the CDR3 reads TGTGCCAGCAGCGTATTACTGGACAGAGGCAACACTGAAGCTTTCTTT.

The chain is built from TRBV20-1 and TRBJ1-5; 10 nucleotides line up with TRBD1. This CDR3 spans 13 amino acids. The ends lost 6 bases at V and 5 bases at J; junction bases unmatched: 4. Germline V CDR1 and CDR2: DFQATT, SNEGSKA (reference sequence). The CDR3 loop is CSARQGADQPQHF. The CDR3 DNA reads as TGCAGTGCCCGACAGGGGGCGGATCAGCCCCAGCATTTT.

This clonotype was counted many times. V usage is TRBV6-5 and J usage is TRBJ1-1, with D uncertain. The CDR3 runs to 10 residues. Germline V gives CDR1 MNHEY, CDR2 SVGAGI. DNA of the CDR3: TGTGGTCTGGCGAACACTGAAGCTTTCTTT. It translates to CGLANTEAFF.

This clonotype came up a few times. V is TRBV11-2 and J is TRBJ1-2; 7 nucleotides agree with TRBD1. The length of the CDR3 is 14 residues. Unmatched junction bases numbered 8, after V lost 5 bases and J lost 5 bases. Germline assignment: CDR1 SGHAT and CDR2 FQNNGV. This CDR3 is CASSPDRVMYGYTF. For the CDR3, the DNA is TGTGCCAGCAGCCCAGACAGGGTCATGTATGGCTACACCTTC.

This chain uses TRBV5-1 with TRBJ1-1, with unresolved D. The CDR3 spans 13 residues. Trimming pared 0 bases from V and 5 bases from J, leaving 8 bases between. Germline V CDR1 and CDR2: SGHRS, YFSETQ. CDR3 in amino acids: CASSLADWTEAFF. The DNA for the CDR3 is TGCGCCAGCAGCTTGGCCGATTGGACTGAAGCTTTCTTT. The full variable domain, rest sourced from reference TRBV5-1 and TRBJ1-1, is KAGVTQTPRYLIKTRGQQVTLSCSPISGHRSVSWYQQTPGQGLQFLFEYFSETQRNKGNFPGRFSGRQFSNSRSEMNVSTLELGDSALYLCASSLADWTEAFFGQGTRLTVV.

The rearrangement links TRBV15 to TRBJ2-5; no firm D call. Germline CDR1 LNHNV, CDR2 YYDKDF (reference sequence). V was clipped by 2 bases and J by 5 bases, with 12 bases between them. The CDR3 has 14 amino acids. CDR3 region: CATSRLRVTETQYF. CDR3 coding DNA: TGTGCCACCAGCAGACTACGGGTGACGGAGACCCAGTACTTC.

This clonotype was observed at least ten times. The rearrangement joins TRBV7-8 to TRBJ1-1; possible D gene TRBD1, 6 bases. Trimming removed 5 bases from V and 4 bases from J, with 17 bases in between. Germline CDR1 and CDR2: SGHVS and FQNEAQ. The CDR3 covers 15 residues. The CDR3 bases are TGTGCCAGCAGCAATCAAGGGGGAATGGGCACTGAAGCTTTCTTT. This translates into CASSNQGGMGTEAFF.

V usage is TRBV20-1 and J usage is TRBJ2-2; tentatively, D is TRBD1 (5 bases). V was shortened by 6 bases and J by 2 bases, with 19 bases between the two germline ends. The CDR3 loop spans 16 amino acids. Germline V gene sequence: CDR1 DFQATT, CDR2 SNEGSKA (reference sequence). Written as DNA, the CDR3 is TGCAGTGCCTCCGCCCAGGGTTCAATCAACACCGGGGAGCTGTTTTTT. This encodes CSASAQGSINTGELFF.

This clonotype has a handful of counts. The chain has TRBV12-3 or TRBV12-4 and TRBJ2-5; 9 nucleotides line up with TRBD1. The CDR3 contains 15 residues. The V segment lost 2 bases and the J segment 3 bases; nucleotides outside the gene matches: 4. The CDR3 sequence: CASSLLRQGEETQYF. The CDR3, as DNA: TGTGCCAGCAGTTTATTACGACAGGGGGAAGAGACCCAGTACTTC.

Ten or more counts support this clonotype. J is TRBJ2-7 and V is TRBV6-5, with TRBD2 as a possible D gene (6 bases). V gave up 4 bases and J gave up 0 bases, with 10 bases separating them. The CDR3 has 14 residues. Per germline, CDR1 MNHEY and CDR2 SVGAGI. Here the CDR3 DNA reads TGTGCCAGCAGTTCTGACGGGAGCTCCTACGAGCAGTACTTC. This translates into CASSSDGSSYEQYF.

The CDR3 nucleotides read TGTGCCAGCAGCTTCCTAGCGGGAGTTATAGATACGCAGTATTTT. This codes for CASSFLAGVIDTQYF. This rearrangement joins TRBV11-2 to TRBJ2-3, with TRBD2 matching 10 bases. There are 15 residues in the CDR3. V was clipped by 3 bases and J by 5 bases; unmatched bases: 5. Per the germline V gene, CDR1 is SGHAT and CDR2 is FQNNGV.

Ten or more counts support this clonotype. The V and J genes are TRBV7-3 and TRBJ2-1, with D possibly being TRBD1 (6 bases). There are 14 residues in the CDR3. V lost 3 bases, J lost 6 bases, and 12 bases lay in between. Germline V gives CDR1 SGHTA, CDR2 FQGTGA. The CDR3 here is CASSFGGRGNEQFF. The CDR3 DNA is TGTGCCAGCAGCTTTGGGGGCAGGGGCAATGAGCAGTTCTTC. The full variable domain, with the rest looked up from reference TRBV7-3 and TRBJ2-1, is GAGVSQTPSNKVTEKGKYVELRCDPISGHTALYWYRQSLGQGPEFLIYFQGTGAADDSGLPNDRFFAVRPEGSVSTLKIQRTERGDSAVYLCASSFGGRGNEQFFGPGTRLTVL.

Points on this clonotype: The junction departs from germline at one end; a sequencing error may be responsible. The chain's CDR3 is CASNSRNEQYF. CDR3 in DNA: TGTGCTAGCAACTCACGGAATGAGCAGTACTTC. J is TRBJ2-7 and V is TRBV28; the D is unclear. Germline loops: CDR1 MDHEN, CDR2 SYDVKM. The CDR3 is 11 amino acids.

This rearrangement joins TRBV5-1 to TRBJ2-3; 7 nucleotides align to TRBD2. The junction had 8 bases not matched to a gene; V was cut back by 4 bases and J by 6 bases. From germline, CDR1 is SGHRS and CDR2 YFSETQ. The CDR3 runs to 14 residues. The CDR3 DNA follows: TGCGCCAGCAGCCCTCAAGGCGGGGGTGATACGCAGTATTTT. Translation gives CASSPQGGGDTQYF.

This clonotype was observed at least ten times. The rearrangement links TRBV3-1 to TRBJ2-5; no firm D call. Trimming removed 0 bases from V and 4 bases from J, with 3 bases in between. The germline gives CDR1 LGHDT, CDR2 YNNKEL (reference sequence). The CDR3 has 12 residues. DNA of the CDR3: TGTGCCAGCAGCCAAGATCTAGAGACCCAGTACTTC. This codes for CASSQDLETQYF.

The CDR3: CASSLALPSHGYTF. The CDR3 region has the DNA TGTGCCAGCAGTTTAGCGCTGCCCAGTCATGGCTACACCTTC. The rearrangement uses TRBV12-3 or TRBV12-4 and TRBJ1-2; D gene ambiguous. Between the trimmed V and J ends, which lost 0 bases and 6 bases, there was a span of 11 bases. This CDR3 spans 14 amino acids.

There are a few counts of this clonotype. CDR3 bases: TGTGCCAGCAACACCGGGACAGGGACTTATGGCTACACCTTC. It translates to CASNTGTGTYGYTF. This chain connects TRBV12-3 or TRBV12-4 to TRBJ1-2, with 9 bases identical to TRBD1. This CDR3 has 14 amino acids. Germline trimming cut 7 bases from V and 5 bases from J; bases unmatched to any gene: 8.

In this sample, this clonotype turned up many times. J is TRBJ1-2 and V is TRBV27, with a tentative D call TRBD1 (6 bases). CDR3 length equals 14 residues. V shed 6 bases and J shed 6 bases, with 17 bases lying between them. Germline values: CDR1 MNHEY, CDR2 SMNVEV (reference sequence). The CDR3 DNA reads as TGTGCCAGCAGACGCCCAGGGGATGATAATGGCTACACCTTC. This codes for CASRRPGDDNGYTF.

On this clonotype: Just one base apart from a much larger clone, this may be a read error. This chain links TRBV11-2 with TRBJ1-1; 8 nucleotides match TRBD1. With 2 bases clipped from V and 0 bases from J, the junction kept 14 bases outside the gene matches. The CDR3 runs to 19 residues. Germline lookup yields CDR1 SGHAT and CDR2 FQNNGV. Here the CDR3 DNA reads TGTGCCAGCAGCTTAATCTCTGGCAGGGGGCTCCCAATGAACACTGAAGCTTTCTTT. Its protein product is CASSLISGRGLPMNTEAFF.

The J gene is TRBJ1-1, the V gene TRBV10-3; 8 bases are shared with TRBD1. The CDR3 runs to 16 residues. V was clipped by 10 bases and J by 0 bases; unmatched bases: 13. Germline lookup yields CDR1 ENHRY and CDR2 SYGVKD. CDR3 nucleotide sequence: TGTGCCAGTGGGGGGACAGGCACAACTTTGAACACTGAAGCTTTCTTT. Its translation: CASGGTGTTLNTEAFF.

This clonotype was detected only a few times. The rearrangement links TRBV6-5 to TRBJ2-2; D remains unclear. The V gene's germline CDR1 is MNHEY and CDR2 SVGAGI. CDR3 size: 15 residues. Trimming took off 1 base at V and 4 bases at J, with 10 bases between the two ends. Written as DNA, the CDR3 is TGTGCCAGCAGTTACTGGCCGGCAGTCACCGGGGAGCTGTTTTTT. Translating it yields CASSYWPAVTGELFF.

This clonotype was seen a few times. V and J are TRBV6-1 and TRBJ2-7, with D perhaps assigned TRBD1 or TRBD2 (5 bases each). The germline V gene encodes CDR1 MNHNS and CDR2 SASEGT. V was cut by 5 bases and J by 2 bases, with 13 bases left in between. There are 14 residues in the CDR3. CDR3 amino acids: CASSRDAGPYEQYF. Here the CDR3 DNA reads TGTGCCAGCAGTAGGGACGCCGGGCCCTACGAGCAGTACTTC.

This clonotype was counted a few times. The chain employs TRBV5-6 and TRBJ1-2; no clear D gene. Germline V gene sequence: CDR1 SGHDT, CDR2 YYEEEE. V lost 4 bases, J lost 7 bases, and 14 bases lay in between. CDR3 length: 13 amino acids. The CDR3 here is CASSLNQLRGYTF. The CDR3 nucleotides read TGTGCCAGCAGCCTCAACCAGCTCCGTGGCTACACCTTC.

In this sample, this clonotype turned up a few times. The chain employs TRBV20-1 and TRBJ2-7; D ambiguous. V dropped 4 bases and J dropped 4 bases, with 8 bases sitting between them. The germline V gene encodes CDR1 DFQATT and CDR2 SNEGSKA (reference sequence). The CDR3 has 11 amino acids. This CDR3 reads CSAIPAYEQYF. As DNA, the CDR3 is TGCAGTGCTATCCCAGCTTACGAGCAGTACTTC.

Only a few counts were recorded for this clonotype. This chain connects TRBV5-1 to TRBJ2-3; 12 nucleotides match TRBD1. CDR3 size: 16 residues. V shed 4 bases and J 5 bases; nucleotides not matched to a gene: 8. Germline lookup yields CDR1 SGHRS and CDR2 YFSETQ. CDR3 bases: TGCGCCAGCAGCGCCGGGACAGGGGGCATGGGAGATACGCAGTATTTT. Protein: CASSAGTGGMGDTQYF. Full variable domain (rest looked up from reference TRBV5-1 and TRBJ2-3): KAGVTQTPRYLIKTRGQQVTLSCSPISGHRSVSWYQQTPGQGLQFLFEYFSETQRNKGNFPGRFSGRQFSNSRSEMNVSTLELGDSALYLCASSAGTGGMGDTQYFGPGTRLTVL.